The rows below give T cell receptor beta chains drawn from one sample of a study of blood T cell repertoires in COVID-19. Produced via immunoSEQ multiplex PCR; TCRdb's table is partial and in-frame only. The sample lists some 400,000 clones, around 87% occurring once. Sequencing was carried out using peripheral blood. These receptors came from a woman aged 60-75 years with COVID-19, enrolled during active disease. Each CDR3 is given with its conserved first and last residue. Rows give clone size only sometimes, using once, few, many, or a class for an expanded clone.

clone_size j_call v_call cdr3_aa
. TRBJ2-5 TRBV3-1/TRBV3-2 CASSSQLAGGLRKETQYF
. TRBJ2-3 TRBV29-1 CSVGGQGVRSSTDTQYF
. TRBJ1-5 TRBV28 CASSLPHDRAQMRNQPQHF
. TRBJ1-6 TRBV7-8 CASDYGPRRADSPLHF
. TRBJ2-3 TRBV11-2 CASSRGGSTDTQYF
. TRBJ1-4 TRBV27 CASRRTGKEKLFF
. TRBJ2-7 TRBV5-4 CASSPTGKSSYEQYF
. TRBJ2-7 TRBV2 CASSGSDSRLPTPYEQYF
. TRBJ1-1 TRBV7-8 CASSPVRTLRSTEAFF
. TRBJ2-7 TRBV3-1/TRBV3-2 CASSGQGSITYEQYF
. TRBJ2-5 TRBV2 CASSREDRETQYF
. TRBJ1-5 TRBV6-5 CASNFQGGVNQPQHF
. TRBJ2-1 TRBV19 CASSFGLAGGIYNEQFF
. TRBJ2-3 TRBV18 CASSRTTGLTDTQYF
once TRBJ2-3 TRBV5-1 CASSSPGQGADTQYF
. TRBJ1-2 TRBV27 CASSNRAAGRGHGYTF
few TRBJ1-6 TRBV5-1 CASSPDRRANSPLHF
once TRBJ1-1 TRBV9 CASSVDRGTEAFF
. TRBJ1-1 TRBV19 CASSRARGYTEAFF
. TRBJ2-7 TRBV5-4 CASSLDRGGSYEQYF
. TRBJ2-2 TRBV6-5 CASSYSGGNTGELFF
. TRBJ1-2 TRBV3-1/TRBV3-2 CASSQSEGGGGYTF
. TRBJ1-1 TRBV29-1 CSVGAGRTEAFF
. TRBJ2-7 TRBV9 CASSGLQGNEQYF
few TRBJ1-4 TRBV4-1 CASSQDSATNEKLFF
. TRBJ1-1 TRBV9 CASSVTPSGDRGRHTEAFF
. TRBJ1-5 TRBV18 CASSLGPRGNQPQHF
. TRBJ1-2 TRBV5-4 CASSMEAGNGYTF
. TRBJ1-5 TRBV28 CASSLLGRAIIGQPQHF
. TRBJ2-3 TRBV4-2 CASSQEEGGGLADTQYF
. TRBJ2-1 TRBV7-8 CASSLSGVKDNEQFF
. TRBJ2-7 TRBV9 CASSVLGTSYEQYF
. TRBJ2-7 TRBV2 CASSEPDRYEQYF
. TRBJ2-3 TRBV28 CASSRGQGAPTDTQYF
. TRBJ2-7 TRBV5-1 CASTRSAGGLSYEQYF
. TRBJ1-5 TRBV19 CASSSRGQLGDNQPQHF
. TRBJ2-2 TRBV11-2 CASSQSIRGSTGELFF